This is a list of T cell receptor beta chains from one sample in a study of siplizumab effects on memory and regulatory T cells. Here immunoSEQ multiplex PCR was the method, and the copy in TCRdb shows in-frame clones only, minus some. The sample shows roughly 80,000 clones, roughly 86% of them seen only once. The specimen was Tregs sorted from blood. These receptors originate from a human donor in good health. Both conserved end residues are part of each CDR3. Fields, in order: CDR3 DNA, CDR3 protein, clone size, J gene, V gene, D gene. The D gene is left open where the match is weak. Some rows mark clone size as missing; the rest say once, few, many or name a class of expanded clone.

CDR3 DNA: TGTGCCAGCAGCCGATCGAACACTGAAGCTTTCTTT; CDR3 protein: CASSRSNTEAFF; clone size: .; J gene: TRBJ1-1; V gene: TRBV7-9; D gene: .
CDR3 DNA: TGTGCCAGCAGCCCCGGACAGGTTTATGGCTACACCTTC; CDR3 protein: CASSPGQVYGYTF; clone size: once; J gene: TRBJ1-2; V gene: TRBV7-9; D gene: TRBD1
CDR3 DNA: TGTGCCTGGGGTTGGGGGAACCACTCCGGTACGCAGTATTTT; CDR3 protein: CAWGWGNHSGTQYF; clone size: .; J gene: TRBJ2-3; V gene: TRBV30; D gene: .
CDR3 DNA: TGCAGCGTTGGTTCTGGGGCCAACGTCCTGACTTTC; CDR3 protein: CSVGSGANVLTF; clone size: once; J gene: TRBJ2-6; V gene: TRBV29-1; D gene: .
CDR3 DNA: TGCGCCAGCAGCCCGTGGACAGGGGGGGAGACTGAAGCTTTCTTT; CDR3 protein: CASSPWTGGETEAFF; clone size: .; J gene: TRBJ1-1; V gene: TRBV4-1; D gene: TRBD1
CDR3 DNA: TGTGCCAGCAGCCAGGGGGGCACGGGGGGATACTACGAGCAGTACTTC; CDR3 protein: CASSQGGTGGYYEQYF; clone size: .; J gene: TRBJ2-7; V gene: TRBV4-2; D gene: .
CDR3 DNA: TGTGCCAGCAGGGCCCCTAATGAAAAACTGTTTTTT; CDR3 protein: CASRAPNEKLFF; clone size: .; J gene: TRBJ1-4; V gene: TRBV6-5; D gene: .
CDR3 DNA: TGTGCCAGCACGCTAGGGGGGTTGGGCGGGGAGCTGTTTTTT; CDR3 protein: CASTLGGLGGELFF; clone size: few; J gene: TRBJ2-2; V gene: TRBV6-1; D gene: .
CDR3 DNA: TGTGCCAGCAGCAGATCCACAGCTAGCACAGATACGCAGTATTTT; CDR3 protein: CASSRSTASTDTQYF; clone size: .; J gene: TRBJ2-3; V gene: TRBV7-9; D gene: .
CDR3 DNA: TGTGCCAGCAGCTTCAGTCCCGATTATAATTCACCCCTCCACTTT; CDR3 protein: CASSFSPDYNSPLHF; clone size: .; J gene: TRBJ1-6; V gene: TRBV7-2; D gene: .
CDR3 DNA: TGTGCCAGCAGCGTAGGGCTTAGGAGTATCCCCTACGAGCAGTACTTC; CDR3 protein: CASSVGLRSIPYEQYF; clone size: .; J gene: TRBJ2-7; V gene: TRBV9; D gene: .
CDR3 DNA: TGCGCGGCGGCCCCTAGCGGGGGGTGGAATGAGCAGTTCTTC; CDR3 protein: CAAAPSGGWNEQFF; clone size: once; J gene: TRBJ2-1; V gene: TRBV5-1; D gene: TRBD2
CDR3 DNA: TGTGCCAGTAGTATCCCCAGGACAGGGAACTATGGCTACACCTTC; CDR3 protein: CASSIPRTGNYGYTF; clone size: .; J gene: TRBJ1-2; V gene: TRBV19; D gene: TRBD1
CDR3 DNA: TGTGCCAGCAGTGTCGGATCTGAAGCTTTCTTT; CDR3 protein: CASSVGSEAFF; clone size: few; J gene: TRBJ1-1; V gene: TRBV2; D gene: .
CDR3 DNA: TGTGCCAGCAGTTCGACTCGGACTAGCGGGGGATTCCAAGAGACCCAGTACTTC; CDR3 protein: CASSSTRTSGGFQETQYF; clone size: .; J gene: TRBJ2-5; V gene: TRBV27; D gene: TRBD2
CDR3 DNA: TGTGCCAGCAGTTTAATACAGGGGGCAAACACTGAAGCTTTCTTT; CDR3 protein: CASSLIQGANTEAFF; clone size: .; J gene: TRBJ1-1; V gene: TRBV28; D gene: TRBD1
CDR3 DNA: TGTGCCAGCTTAATCGCAGAGACCCAGTACTTC; CDR3 protein: CASLIAETQYF; clone size: .; J gene: TRBJ2-5; V gene: TRBV7-8; D gene: .
CDR3 DNA: TGTGCCAGCTCACCGCAAGCGGGGGGGCCTAGTAATGAGCAGTTCTTC; CDR3 protein: CASSPQAGGPSNEQFF; clone size: .; J gene: TRBJ2-1; V gene: TRBV18; D gene: TRBD2
CDR3 DNA: TGTGCCAGCAGTCCCCAATGGGCAGGATTCTATGGCTACACCTTC; CDR3 protein: CASSPQWAGFYGYTF; clone size: .; J gene: TRBJ1-2; V gene: TRBV28; D gene: .
CDR3 DNA: TGCGCCAGCAGCCAGACGCCTAGCGGCAGCACAGATACGCAGTATTTT; CDR3 protein: CASSQTPSGSTDTQYF; clone size: .; J gene: TRBJ2-3; V gene: TRBV4-1; D gene: TRBD2
CDR3 DNA: TGTGCCAGCAGTTTGACAGGGTTCACTGAAGCTTTCTTT; CDR3 protein: CASSLTGFTEAFF; clone size: .; J gene: TRBJ1-1; V gene: TRBV27; D gene: TRBD1
CDR3 DNA: TGCGCCAGCAGCCCCACACTAGCGGGGGCCGCAGCCAAAAACATTCAGTACTTC; CDR3 protein: CASSPTLAGAAAKNIQYF; clone size: .; J gene: TRBJ2-4; V gene: TRBV5-1; D gene: TRBD2
CDR3 DNA: TGTGCCAGCAGTGAGGGGACAGGGGTTATTTCACCCCTCCACTTT; CDR3 protein: CASSEGTGVISPLHF; clone size: .; J gene: TRBJ1-6; V gene: TRBV2; D gene: TRBD1
CDR3 DNA: TGTGCCAGCAGCCCTCGGACTGATTCACCCCTCCACTTT; CDR3 protein: CASSPRTDSPLHF; clone size: .; J gene: TRBJ1-6; V gene: TRBV7-2; D gene: .
CDR3 DNA: TGCACCAGCAGCCAAGATCGACGGGTTACAGATACGCAGTATTTT; CDR3 protein: CTSSQDRRVTDTQYF; clone size: .; J gene: TRBJ2-3; V gene: TRBV1; D gene: .
CDR3 DNA: TGCGCCAGCAGCTTACAGGGACGCCCGTCTACTAACTATGGCTACACCTTC; CDR3 protein: CASSLQGRPSTNYGYTF; clone size: .; J gene: TRBJ1-2; V gene: TRBV5-1; D gene: .
CDR3 DNA: TGTGCCATCAGTGGTCAGGGTAGCACTGAAGCTTTCTTT; CDR3 protein: CAISGQGSTEAFF; clone size: few; J gene: TRBJ1-1; V gene: TRBV10-3; D gene: .
CDR3 DNA: TGTGCCAGCAGCTTCGAAGAGACCCAGTACTTC; CDR3 protein: CASSFEETQYF; clone size: .; J gene: TRBJ2-5; V gene: TRBV11-2; D gene: .
CDR3 DNA: TGTGCCAGCAGTTTATTGGGGGGGGTGAGGAATCAGCCCCAGCATTTT; CDR3 protein: CASSLLGGVRNQPQHF; clone size: .; J gene: TRBJ1-5; V gene: TRBV27; D gene: .
CDR3 DNA: TGTGCCAGCAGCTTAGGCGAGAAAGAGACCCAGTACTTC; CDR3 protein: CASSLGEKETQYF; clone size: .; J gene: TRBJ2-5; V gene: TRBV7-8; D gene: .
CDR3 DNA: TGTGCCAGCAGTGACGTCAACGGGAACACTGAAGCTTTCTTT; CDR3 protein: CASSDVNGNTEAFF; clone size: few; J gene: TRBJ1-1; V gene: TRBV2; D gene: .
CDR3 DNA: TGTGCCAGCAGCCCCTCAAGCACCATATATTTT; CDR3 protein: CASSPSSTIYF; clone size: many; J gene: TRBJ1-3; V gene: TRBV7-2; D gene: .
CDR3 DNA: TGTGCCAGTCGGTCGGGACCGTATACGTATGGCTACACCTTC; CDR3 protein: CASRSGPYTYGYTF; clone size: .; J gene: TRBJ1-2; V gene: TRBV27; D gene: .
CDR3 DNA: TGTGCCAGCACCCGACAGGGGATGGGCTACACCTTC; CDR3 protein: CASTRQGMGYTF; clone size: .; J gene: TRBJ1-2; V gene: TRBV28; D gene: TRBD1
CDR3 DNA: TGTGCCAGCAGCTTGTTCGGGGATCAGCCCCAGCATTTT; CDR3 protein: CASSLFGDQPQHF; clone size: once; J gene: TRBJ1-5; V gene: TRBV11-2; D gene: .
CDR3 DNA: TGTGCCAGCTCACAATTTGGGGTTAACTATGGCTACACCTTC; CDR3 protein: CASSQFGVNYGYTF; clone size: .; J gene: TRBJ1-2; V gene: TRBV18; D gene: .
CDR3 DNA: TGTGCCAGCAGCCGATTGACCGGATACTACGAGCAGTACTTC; CDR3 protein: CASSRLTGYYEQYF; clone size: .; J gene: TRBJ2-7; V gene: TRBV7-2; D gene: .
CDR3 DNA: TGCGCCAGCAGCTTGGTGGGGAGCGGGGGGGCGAACACCGGGGAGCTGTTTTTT; CDR3 protein: CASSLVGSGGANTGELFF; clone size: .; J gene: TRBJ2-2; V gene: TRBV5-1; D gene: TRBD2
CDR3 DNA: TGTGCCACCGGACTTCGCACAGATACGCAGTATTTT; CDR3 protein: CATGLRTDTQYF; clone size: .; J gene: TRBJ2-3; V gene: TRBV6-5; D gene: .
CDR3 DNA: TGTGCCAGCAGGCCGACAGGGACCCTCGGAAACACCATATATTTT; CDR3 protein: CASRPTGTLGNTIYF; clone size: .; J gene: TRBJ1-3; V gene: TRBV6-5; D gene: TRBD1
CDR3 DNA: TGTGCCAGCAGCTGGGGGGGACAACAGACAGATACGCAGTATTTT; CDR3 protein: CASSWGGQQTDTQYF; clone size: .; J gene: TRBJ2-3; V gene: TRBV11-2; D gene: .
CDR3 DNA: TGCGCCAGCAGCCTTCAACCGGAGGGTCAGCCCCAGCATTTT; CDR3 protein: CASSLQPEGQPQHF; clone size: once; J gene: TRBJ1-5; V gene: TRBV4-1; D gene: .
CDR3 DNA: TGTGCCATCACAGGGGGCCCACCCCTCCACTTT; CDR3 protein: CAITGGPPLHF; clone size: .; J gene: TRBJ1-6; V gene: TRBV10-3; D gene: TRBD1
CDR3 DNA: TGTGCCAGCAGTGCCCTAGGGGGCTCTGGAAACACCATATATTTT; CDR3 protein: CASSALGGSGNTIYF; clone size: .; J gene: TRBJ1-3; V gene: TRBV28; D gene: .
CDR3 DNA: TGTGCCAGTATAGCGGGGGGGCCCTACAATGAGCAGTTCTTC; CDR3 protein: CASIAGGPYNEQFF; clone size: .; J gene: TRBJ2-1; V gene: TRBV19; D gene: TRBD2
CDR3 DNA: TGTGCCAGCAGCTTAGGACTAGCGGGGGGACAAGAGACCCAGTACTTC; CDR3 protein: CASSLGLAGGQETQYF; clone size: .; J gene: TRBJ2-5; V gene: TRBV7-2; D gene: TRBD2
CDR3 DNA: TGTGCCAGCTCGCAGGTGGACATTTTCCCTGGAAACACCATATATTTT; CDR3 protein: CASSQVDIFPGNTIYF; clone size: .; J gene: TRBJ1-3; V gene: TRBV18; D gene: .
CDR3 DNA: TGTGCCAGCAGCTTGGTAAGGGACACTGAAGCTTTCTTT; CDR3 protein: CASSLVRDTEAFF; clone size: .; J gene: TRBJ1-1; V gene: TRBV7-9; D gene: .
CDR3 DNA: TGTGCCTCCGTAGCGGGTGGCACAGATACGCAGTATTTT; CDR3 protein: CASVAGGTDTQYF; clone size: .; J gene: TRBJ2-3; V gene: TRBV19; D gene: TRBD2
CDR3 DNA: TGTGCCAGCAGTTCCCGGACAACTTCTAATGAAAAACTGTTTTTT; CDR3 protein: CASSSRTTSNEKLFF; clone size: .; J gene: TRBJ1-4; V gene: TRBV6-6; D gene: .
CDR3 DNA: TGTGCCAGCAGTGCACTTCCCGACACCCTCTCTGGAAACACCATATATTTT; CDR3 protein: CASSALPDTLSGNTIYF; clone size: .; J gene: TRBJ1-3; V gene: TRBV6-1; D gene: .
CDR3 DNA: TGTGCCAGCAGCCTTCGACCGGGACTAGTGAGCACAGATACGCAGTATTTT; CDR3 protein: CASSLRPGLVSTDTQYF; clone size: once; J gene: TRBJ2-3; V gene: TRBV7-2; D gene: TRBD2
CDR3 DNA: TGTGCCACCAGCAGAGAGCTCGGCTCGGGGAATCAGCCCCAGCATTTT; CDR3 protein: CATSRELGSGNQPQHF; clone size: .; J gene: TRBJ1-5; V gene: TRBV15; D gene: .
CDR3 DNA: TGTGCCTGGAACCTCTACGGGACAAGCTACGAGCAGTACTTC; CDR3 protein: CAWNLYGTSYEQYF; clone size: few; J gene: TRBJ2-7; V gene: TRBV30; D gene: .
CDR3 DNA: TGTGCCAGCAGCCAGAGCATCAGCTACGAGCAGTACTTC; CDR3 protein: CASSQSISYEQYF; clone size: once; J gene: TRBJ2-7; V gene: TRBV11-2; D gene: .
CDR3 DNA: TGCGCCAGCAGCAGGACTAGCGGTCTGGAGACCCAGTACTTC; CDR3 protein: CASSRTSGLETQYF; clone size: .; J gene: TRBJ2-5; V gene: TRBV5-1; D gene: TRBD2
CDR3 DNA: TGCGCCAGCAGCTACCTTGCGGGGAACACTGAAGCTTTCTTT; CDR3 protein: CASSYLAGNTEAFF; clone size: .; J gene: TRBJ1-1; V gene: TRBV5-1; D gene: .
CDR3 DNA: TGTGCCAGCACCGACGGGGGTCTACGGGAAGCTTTCTTT; CDR3 protein: CASTDGGLREAFF; clone size: .; J gene: TRBJ1-1; V gene: TRBV6-5; D gene: .
CDR3 DNA: TGTGCAAGTCGCTTATGCTCCCTCGACTGTAGGAGATACGAGCAGTACTTC; CDR3 protein: CASRLCSLDCRRYEQYF; clone size: .; J gene: TRBJ2-7; V gene: TRBV12-2; D gene: .
CDR3 DNA: TGTGCCAGCAGCTTACAGGGGTCGAAAGAGACCCAGTACTTC; CDR3 protein: CASSLQGSKETQYF; clone size: .; J gene: TRBJ2-5; V gene: TRBV5-4; D gene: TRBD1